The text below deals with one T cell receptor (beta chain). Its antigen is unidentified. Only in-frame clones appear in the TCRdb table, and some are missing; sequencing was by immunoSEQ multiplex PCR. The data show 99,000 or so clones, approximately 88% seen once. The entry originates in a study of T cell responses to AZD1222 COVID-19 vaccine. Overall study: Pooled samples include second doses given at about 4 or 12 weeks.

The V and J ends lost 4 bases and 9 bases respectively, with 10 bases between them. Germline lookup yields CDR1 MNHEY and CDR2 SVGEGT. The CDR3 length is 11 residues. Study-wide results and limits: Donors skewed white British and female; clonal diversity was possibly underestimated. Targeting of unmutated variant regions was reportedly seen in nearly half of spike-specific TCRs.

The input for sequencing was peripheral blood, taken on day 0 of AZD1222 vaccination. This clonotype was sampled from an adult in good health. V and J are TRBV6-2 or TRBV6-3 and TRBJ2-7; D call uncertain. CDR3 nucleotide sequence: TGTGCCAGCAGTTCAACTTGGGGGCAGTACTTC. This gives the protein CASSSTWGQYF.